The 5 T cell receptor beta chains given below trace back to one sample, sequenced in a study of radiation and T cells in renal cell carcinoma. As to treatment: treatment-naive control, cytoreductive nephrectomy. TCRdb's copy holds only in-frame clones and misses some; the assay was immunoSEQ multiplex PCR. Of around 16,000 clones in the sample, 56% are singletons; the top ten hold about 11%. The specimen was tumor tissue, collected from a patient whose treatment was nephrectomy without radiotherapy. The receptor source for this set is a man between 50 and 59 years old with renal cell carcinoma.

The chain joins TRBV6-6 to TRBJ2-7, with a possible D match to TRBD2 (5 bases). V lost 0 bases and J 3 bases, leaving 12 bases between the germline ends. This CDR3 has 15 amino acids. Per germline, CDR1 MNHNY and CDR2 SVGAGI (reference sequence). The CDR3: CASSYSSGMNYEQYF. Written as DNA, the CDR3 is TGTGCCAGCAGTTACTCATCGGGGATGAACTACGAGCAGTACTTC.

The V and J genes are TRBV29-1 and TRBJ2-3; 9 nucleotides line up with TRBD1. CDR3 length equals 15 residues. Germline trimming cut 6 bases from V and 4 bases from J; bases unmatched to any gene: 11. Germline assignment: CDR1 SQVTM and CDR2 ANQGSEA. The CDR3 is CSVDPGTGIADTQYF. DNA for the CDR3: TGCAGCGTGGACCCCGGGACAGGGATAGCAGATACGCAGTATTTT.

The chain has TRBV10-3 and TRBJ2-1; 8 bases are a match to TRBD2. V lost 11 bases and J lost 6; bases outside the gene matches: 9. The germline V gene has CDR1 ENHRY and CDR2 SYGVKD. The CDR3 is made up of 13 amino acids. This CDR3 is CAVGGTSGNEQFF. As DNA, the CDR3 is TGTGCCGTAGGTGGTACTAGCGGCAATGAGCAGTTCTTC.

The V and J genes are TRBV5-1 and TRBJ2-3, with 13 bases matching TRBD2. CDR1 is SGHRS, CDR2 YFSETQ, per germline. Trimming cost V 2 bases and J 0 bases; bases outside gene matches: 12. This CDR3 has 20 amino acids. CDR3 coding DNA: TGCGCCAGCAGCTTTGCGGGACTAGCGGGGTTCAAAGCTAGCACAGATACGCAGTATTTT. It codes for CASSFAGLAGFKASTDTQYF.

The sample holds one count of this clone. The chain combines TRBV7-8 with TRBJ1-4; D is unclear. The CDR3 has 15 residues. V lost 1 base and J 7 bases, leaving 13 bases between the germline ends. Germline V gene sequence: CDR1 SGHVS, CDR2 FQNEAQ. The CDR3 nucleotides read TGTGCCAGCAGCTTAGGCGTCACAAAGGGTGAAAAACTGTTTTTT. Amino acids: CASSLGVTKGEKLFF.